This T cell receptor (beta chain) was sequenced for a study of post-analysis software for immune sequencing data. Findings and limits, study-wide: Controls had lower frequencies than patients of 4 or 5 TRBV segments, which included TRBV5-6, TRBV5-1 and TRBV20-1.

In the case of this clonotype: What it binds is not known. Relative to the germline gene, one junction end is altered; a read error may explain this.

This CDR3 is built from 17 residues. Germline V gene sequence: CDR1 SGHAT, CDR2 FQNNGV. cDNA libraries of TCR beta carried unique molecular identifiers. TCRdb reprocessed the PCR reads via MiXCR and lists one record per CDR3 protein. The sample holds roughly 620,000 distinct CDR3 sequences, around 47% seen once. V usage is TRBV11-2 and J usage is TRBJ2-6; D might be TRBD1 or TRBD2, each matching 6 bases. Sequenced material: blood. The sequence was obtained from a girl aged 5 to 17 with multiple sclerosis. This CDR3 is CASSLSGQLAGADVLTF. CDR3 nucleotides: TGTGCCAGCAGCCTTAGCGGACAGTTAGCTGGGGCCGACGTCCTGACTTTC.